The T cell receptor beta chain described here comes from a study of T cell responses to AZD1222 COVID-19 vaccine. Study findings and constraints: Donor demographics were predominantly white British with a female majority; clonal diversity may be underestimated. Close to half of all spike-specific TCRs reportedly target regions of the variants that are unmutated. Seropositive AZD1222 recipients at baseline numbered only five or six. Spike-specific TCR breadth and depth both grew after two AZD1222 doses.

Of note for this clone: Its antigen is still unknown.

Assay: immunoSEQ multiplex PCR; the TCRdb copy retains only in-frame clones and omits some. Altogether roughly 100,000 clones are present, 93% being singletons, with the ten largest covering less than 5%. CDR3 length equals 13 residues. Trimming shortened V by 3 bases and J by 1 base, and 10 bases separated the two germline ends. Germline values: CDR1 DFQATT, CDR2 SNEGSKA (reference sequence). This TCR came from an adult in good health. The sample here was peripheral blood, taken on day 0 of AZD1222 vaccination. The V and J genes are TRBV20-1 and TRBJ2-7, with a weak D call TRBD2 (6 bases). The DNA for the CDR3 is TGCAGTGCTAGTTTAGCGGCGTCCTACGAGCAGTACTTC. Translated: CSASLAASYEQYF.